The rows below give T cell receptor beta chains drawn from one sample of a study of T cell responses to AZD1222 COVID-19 vaccine. Sequencing was performed with immunoSEQ multiplex PCR; in TCRdb, only in-frame clones are kept and a portion is missing. Among fewer than 180,000 clones listed, roughly 94% were seen once. The source material was peripheral blood, sampled on day 0 of AZD1222 vaccination. Receptors originate from an adult in good health. CDR3s include the opening cysteine and the closing phenylalanine or tryptophan. The order of the fields is V gene, J gene, clone size, D gene, CDR3 DNA, CDR3 protein. D genes are given only for firm matches. The size field is filled for only some rows; it gives once, few, many or a size class.

>TRBV30|TRBJ2-3|NA|NA
TGTGCCTGGAGTGGAGGACAGACCACAGATACGCAGTATTTT
CAWSGGQTTDTQYF
>TRBV6-4|TRBJ2-2|NA|NA
TGTGCCAGCAGTGGAGGGGAAACCGGGGAGCTGTTTTTT
CASSGGETGELFF
>TRBV28|TRBJ2-3|NA|TRBD2
TGTGCCAGCAGCGAACTTGCGGGGGGCCGCTTTCGCTCCGGCACAGATACGCAGTATTTT
CASSELAGGRFRSGTDTQYF
>TRBV28|TRBJ1-4|NA|TRBD1
TGTGCCAGCAGTTTAGAGACAGGGGTGCGAATAGAAAAACTGTTTTTT
CASSLETGVRIEKLFF
>TRBV2|TRBJ2-3|NA|TRBD2
TGTGCCAGCAGTGAACTGGGAGCGGGAGCTGAAGATACGCAGTATTTT
CASSELGAGAEDTQYF
>TRBV7-9|TRBJ2-3|NA|NA
TGTGCCAGCAGCCCTCCGAGAGCCCCAGATACGCAGTATTTT
CASSPPRAPDTQYF
>TRBV3-1/TRBV3-2|TRBJ1-2|NA|TRBD1
TGTGCCAGCAGCCACCCGGGGACAGGGATCAGCTATGGCTACACCTTC
CASSHPGTGISYGYTF
>TRBV19|TRBJ2-1|NA|TRBD2
TGTGCCAGTAGTTGGCGGACTAGCGGGGGGAGCTCCTACAATGAGCAGTTCTTC
CASSWRTSGGSSYNEQFF
>TRBV19|TRBJ1-5|NA|NA
TGTGCCAGTAGTATTGAACGGATAAATCAGCCCCAGCATTTT
CASSIERINQPQHF
>TRBV5-5|TRBJ1-1|once|NA
TGTGCCAGCAGCTTACCGAACACTGAAGCTTTCTTT
CASSLPNTEAFF
>TRBV5-1|TRBJ1-2|NA|NA
TGCGCCAGCAGCTCGCAGGGGTCCTATGGCTACACCTTC
CASSSQGSYGYTF
>TRBV7-9|TRBJ2-5|once|NA
TGTGCCAGCAGCTTAGGGGCCGCGCAAGAGACCCAGTACTTC
CASSLGAAQETQYF
>TRBV4-1|TRBJ2-5|NA|TRBD2
TGCGCCAGCAGCCAAGATCCGGGACTAGCGGGAGGGCCCGGAGAGACCCAGTACTTC
CASSQDPGLAGGPGETQYF
>TRBV13|TRBJ1-1|NA|NA
TGTGCCAGCAGCCTCGTCGGGGGAGGTACTGAAGCTTTCTTT
CASSLVGGGTEAFF
>TRBV5-4|TRBJ2-2|NA|NA
TGTGCCAGCAGCTTGGAAGGGCGTGGGGAGCTGTTTTTT
CASSLEGRGELFF
>TRBV4-3|TRBJ1-3|NA|NA
TGCGCCAGCAGCCTCGGAAGGGGTACTGGAAACACCATATATTTT
CASSLGRGTGNTIYF
>TRBV3-1/TRBV3-2|TRBJ1-2|once|TRBD1
TGTGCCAGCAGCCGCAGACAGGGGAATGGCTACACCTTC
CASSRRQGNGYTF
>TRBV19|TRBJ2-3|NA|NA
TGTGCCAGTAGTATAGATGGCGGGGATACGCAGTATTTT
CASSIDGGDTQYF
>TRBV4-1|TRBJ1-6|NA|NA
TGCGCCAGCAGCCAAGATAGTCAGGGTACCTATAATTCACCCCTCCACTTT
CASSQDSQGTYNSPLHF
>TRBV6-5|TRBJ1-2|NA|NA
TGTGCCAGCAAAGTTAATCGGGCCCTACTCTATGGCTACACCTTC
CASKVNRALLYGYTF
>TRBV6-6|TRBJ2-2|NA|NA
TGTGCCAGCACCCGGACGATGGCGAACACCGGGGAGCTGTTTTTT
CASTRTMANTGELFF
>TRBV11-3|TRBJ2-1|NA|TRBD1
TGTGCCAGCAGCTTAGCGAGACAGGGCAATGAGCAGTTCTTC
CASSLARQGNEQFF
>TRBV28|TRBJ2-5|NA|NA
TGTGCCAGCAGTTTCGCCTTCCAAGAGACCCAGTACTTC
CASSFAFQETQYF
>TRBV11-2|TRBJ1-6|NA|NA
TGTGCCAGCAGCTTAGGGGGGACTAGTTCCTATAATTCACCCCTCCACTTT
CASSLGGTSSYNSPLHF
>TRBV5-1|TRBJ2-5|NA|NA
TGCGCCAGCAGCGAGGGGCAAGAGACCCAGTACTTC
CASSEGQETQYF
>TRBV27|TRBJ1-3|NA|TRBD1
TGTGCCAGCAAGGGGGCATTGGTTGGAAACACCATATATTTT
CASKGALVGNTIYF
>TRBV10-3|TRBJ2-5|NA|NA
TGTGCCATCAGTCAGGGGTACCAAGAGACCCAGTACTTC
CAISQGYQETQYF
>TRBV28|TRBJ1-3|NA|NA
TGTGCCAGCACCTCAGACAGTAACTCTGGAAACACCATATATTTT
CASTSDSNSGNTIYF
>TRBV5-1|TRBJ2-1|NA|TRBD2
TGCGCCAGCAGCTTTGAGGGAGGGCCGTTGAGGCAGTTCTTC
CASSFEGGPLRQFF
>TRBV9|TRBJ2-4|once|NA
TGTGCCAGCAGCGTAGCGGCGGGCCCTCTAGCCAAAAACATTCAGTACTTC
CASSVAAGPLAKNIQYF
>TRBV19|TRBJ1-5|NA|NA
TGTGCCAGTAGTATAGGGGGCGGTAGCAATCAGCCCCAGCATTTT
CASSIGGGSNQPQHF
>TRBV4-1|TRBJ2-5|NA|NA
TGCGCCAGCAGCCAATCTGGCGGGGGCGAGGAAGAGACCCAGTACTTC
CASSQSGGGEEETQYF
>TRBV7-2|TRBJ2-3|NA|NA
TGTGCCAGCAGCGTTCAGGTCACAGATACGCAGTATTTT
CASSVQVTDTQYF
>TRBV29-1|TRBJ1-1|few|TRBD1
TGCAGCGTTGAAGACGGGACAGGTGGAGCTTTCTTT
CSVEDGTGGAFF
>TRBV7-3|TRBJ1-1|NA|NA
TGTGCCAGCAACGATGAAAAATCTATGAACACTGAAGCTTTCTTT
CASNDEKSMNTEAFF
>TRBV19|TRBJ2-1|once|NA
TGTGCCAGTAGAAATTCGGTGGATGAGCAGTTCTTC
CASRNSVDEQFF
>TRBV9|TRBJ2-1|NA|TRBD2
TGTGCCAGCAGTCGTCCTAGCGGGAGCTCCTACAATGAGCAGTTCTTC
CASSRPSGSSYNEQFF
>TRBV3-1/TRBV3-2|TRBJ1-4|NA|TRBD1
TGTGCCAGCAGCCAAGATTGGGACAGGGAGAATGAAAAACTGTTTTTT
CASSQDWDRENEKLFF
>TRBV15|TRBJ2-5|NA|TRBD2
TGTGCCACCAGCAGAGATTCGCTAGCGGGAGAAGAGACCCAGTACTTC
CATSRDSLAGEETQYF
>TRBV7-3|TRBJ2-5|NA|TRBD2
TGTGCCAGCAGCTTAGGCGGGAGTAGGCAAGAGACCCAGTACTTC
CASSLGGSRQETQYF
>TRBV2|TRBJ1-5|NA|TRBD1
TGTGCCAGCAGTTGGACAGGGGGAAATCAGCCCCAGCATTTT
CASSWTGGNQPQHF
>TRBV5-1|TRBJ1-3|NA|NA
TGCGCCAGCAGCAAAACAGGGTACTCTGGAAACACCATATATTTT
CASSKTGYSGNTIYF
>TRBV2|TRBJ1-6|NA|TRBD1
TGTGCCAGCAGTGCGGGACAGAGCCTCGGTTCACCCCTCCACTTT
CASSAGQSLGSPLHF
>TRBV14|TRBJ2-5|NA|TRBD2
TGTGCCAGCAGCCACGGCGGGGAGGGGGAGACCCAGTACTTC
CASSHGGEGETQYF
>TRBV4-1|TRBJ2-1|NA|TRBD2
TGCGCCAGCAGCCGACTAGCGGGAAACAATGAGCAGTTCTTC
CASSRLAGNNEQFF
>TRBV4-1|TRBJ2-1|once|TRBD2
TGCGCCAGCAGCCTCAGACTAGCGGGAGACCGCTACAATGAGCAGTTCTTC
CASSLRLAGDRYNEQFF
>TRBV6-5|TRBJ1-2|NA|TRBD1
TGTGCCAGCAGTTACAGTATGGACAGGGCGGGCTACACCTTC
CASSYSMDRAGYTF
>TRBV2|TRBJ1-6|NA|NA
TGTGCCAGCCACCAACAGGGTTTTGGTTCACCCCTCCACTTT
CASHQQGFGSPLHF
>TRBV7-8|TRBJ2-2|NA|TRBD2
TGTGCCAGCAGCCCGATAGCGGGGAGGAACACCGGGGAGCTGTTTTTT
CASSPIAGRNTGELFF
>TRBV10-3|TRBJ2-1|NA|NA
TGTGCCATCAGTCATGGGGATGAGCAGTTCTTC
CAISHGDEQFF
>TRBV18|TRBJ1-1|NA|NA
TGTGCCAGCTCATTCGGGGCCCCGGTTCTGAACACTGAAGCTTTCTTT
CASSFGAPVLNTEAFF
>TRBV27|TRBJ2-2|NA|NA
TGTGCCAGCAGCCCAACGAACACCGGGGAGCTGTTTTTT
CASSPTNTGELFF
>TRBV6-1|TRBJ1-5|NA|NA
TGTGCCAGCAGTGAGGTGGCGGGTCAGCCCCAGCATTTT
CASSEVAGQPQHF
>TRBV4-1|TRBJ1-2|few|NA
TGCGCCAGCAGCCAAGTTGGTCAGGTGGTCAGGTTTGGCTACACCTTC
CASSQVGQVVRFGYTF
>TRBV18|TRBJ2-5|once|NA
TGTGCCAGCTCCCCCGGCGTGGGCACACAAGAGACCCAGTACTTC
CASSPGVGTQETQYF